This T cell receptor beta chain was documented in a study of monozygotic twins with inflammatory bowel disease. Study results and caveats: Background noise in patient repertoires may stem from differing immunosuppressive treatments. With inverse Simpson as the measure, TCRbeta diversity was lower in IBD patients than in healthy co-twins.

As concerns this clonotype: Its antigen is currently unknown.

Total RNA, at roughly 3,400 ng, went into every TCR library. TCRdb derives one entry per CDR3 protein from the 5' RACE reads, leaving out DNA. The sample table sets out approximately 400,000 distinct CDR3 sequences. The length of the CDR3 is 15 residues. Germline V lookup: CDR1 KGHSH, CDR2 LQKENI. This receptor was taken from a human donor with ulcerative colitis or Crohn's disease, or a healthy co-twin of an affected twin (not recorded which). The chain is built from TRBV18 and TRBJ1-2. Sequencing was performed on blood. Here the CDR3 reads CASSPARPVRYGYTF. The whole variable domain, remainder taken from reference TRBV18 and TRBJ1-2, is NAGVMQNPRHLVRRRGQEARLRCSPMKGHSHVYWYRQLPEEGLKFMVYLQKENIIDESGMPKERFSAEFPKEGPSILRIQQVVRGDSAAYFCASSPARPVRYGYTFGSGTRLTVV.